This T cell receptor (beta chain) was identified in a study of cytomegalovirus exposure and HLA in healthy donors. Study-wide results and caveats: For most TCR beta V segments, an earlier analysis put the productive rate at about 87% or about 30% of the time.

The PCR was carried out with 60 Vbeta primers and 13 Jbeta primers. TCRdb's copy holds only in-frame clones and misses some; the assay was immunoSEQ multiplex PCR. The table for this sample gives some 76,000 clones. For this clone: The antigen is not known.

Trimming took off 2 bases at V and 1 base at J, with 6 bases between the two ends. CDR1 and CDR2 (germline): SQVTM, ANQGSEA. CDR3 length: 13 amino acids. The material sequenced was PBMCs. The genes are TRBV29-1 and TRBJ1-3; weak D call: TRBD1 (5 bases). The sequence was obtained from a man between 40 and 49 years old in good health and CMV-seronegative. CDR3 DNA: TGCAGCGTTGAACCAGGGTCTGGAAACACCATATATTTT. As protein: CSVEPGSGNTIYF.